This note documents a single T cell receptor (beta chain) sequence. The record originates from a study of blood T cell repertoires in COVID-19. About the study: In each case, the material was cDNA or gDNA derived from T cells, B-cell-depleted T cells, or PBMCs.

The participants were between roughly 18 and 89 years old and came from some 23 US areas. V trimming: 3 bases; J trimming: 6 bases; junction bases outside the gene matches: 4. This CDR3 region has 13 residues. Per germline, CDR1 SGHTA and CDR2 FQGNSA. The repertoire was sequenced with immunoSEQ multiplex PCR; TCRdb's copy has only in-frame clones and lacks some. The sample shows about 190,000 clones, around 84% of them seen only once. The chain is built from TRBV7-2 and TRBJ1-2; 7 bases agree with TRBD1. The receptor comes from a woman in her thirties who had recovered from COVID-19. The specimen was PBMCs or T cells enriched from blood (not recorded which). Here the CDR3 reads CASSLTGNDGYTF. For the CDR3, the DNA is TGTGCCAGCAGCTTGACAGGGAATGATGGCTACACCTTC.